Given below is one TCR beta chain in context. This sample was included in a study of shared clonotypes between healthy human individuals. The CDR3 has 16 residues. Per the germline V gene, CDR1 is SGDLS and CDR2 is YYNGEE. V shed 2 bases and J shed 3 bases, with 18 bases lying between them. It was CD45RO-negative cells, positively selected for CCR7, that made up naive CD8 cells, with terminally differentiated effector memory CD45RA+ cells excluded. Sequencing used immunoSEQ multiplex PCR; TCRdb keeps in-frame clones, though not all of them. The sample carries around 2,000,000 clones, approximately 94% recorded once.

The TCR sequence derives from a man aged 18-30 years in good health. The chain has TRBV9 and TRBJ2-7; D unresolved. Sequenced input: naive CD8+ T cells sorted from blood. As DNA, the CDR3 is TGTGCCAGCAGCGTCTTCCCCGACGGTCCCTTCTACGAGCAGTACTTC. Translating gives CASSVFPDGPFYEQYF. Full variable domain (remainder filled in from reference TRBV9 and TRBJ2-7): DSGVTQTPKHLITATGQRVTLRCSPRSGDLSVYWYQQSLDQGLQFLIQYYNGEERAKGNILERFSAQQFPDLHSELNLSSLELGDSALYFCASSVFPDGPFYEQYFGPGTRLTVT.